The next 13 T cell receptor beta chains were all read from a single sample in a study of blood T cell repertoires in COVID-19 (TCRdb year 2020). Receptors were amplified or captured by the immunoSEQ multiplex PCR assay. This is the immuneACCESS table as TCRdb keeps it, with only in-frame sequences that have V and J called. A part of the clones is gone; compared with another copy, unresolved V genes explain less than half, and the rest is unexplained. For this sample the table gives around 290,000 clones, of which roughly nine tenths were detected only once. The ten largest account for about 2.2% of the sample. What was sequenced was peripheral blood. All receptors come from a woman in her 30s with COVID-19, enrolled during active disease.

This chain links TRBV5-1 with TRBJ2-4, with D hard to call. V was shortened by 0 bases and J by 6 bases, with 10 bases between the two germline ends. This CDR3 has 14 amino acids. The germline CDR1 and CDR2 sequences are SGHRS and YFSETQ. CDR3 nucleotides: TGCGCCAGCAGCTTGGATTCAGGTGCAAACATTCAGTACTTC. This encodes CASSLDSGANIQYF.

CDR3 sequence reads: CASLANQETQYF. The CDR3 nucleotides are TGCGCCAGTTTAGCCAACCAAGAGACCCAGTACTTC. The chain joins TRBV5-1 to TRBJ2-5, with unresolved D. CDR1 and CDR2 (germline): SGHRS, YFSETQ. This CDR3 is built from 12 residues. With 8 bases removed from V and 0 bases from J, the gap between germline ends came to 8 bases.

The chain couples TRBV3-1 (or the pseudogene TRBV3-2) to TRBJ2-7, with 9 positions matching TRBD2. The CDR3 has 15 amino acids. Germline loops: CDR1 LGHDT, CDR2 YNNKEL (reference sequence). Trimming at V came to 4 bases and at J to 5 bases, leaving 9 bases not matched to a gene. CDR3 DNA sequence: TGTGCCAGCAGCCTAGGTAGCGGGAGAGCCCACGAGCAGTACTTC. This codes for CASSLGSGRAHEQYF.

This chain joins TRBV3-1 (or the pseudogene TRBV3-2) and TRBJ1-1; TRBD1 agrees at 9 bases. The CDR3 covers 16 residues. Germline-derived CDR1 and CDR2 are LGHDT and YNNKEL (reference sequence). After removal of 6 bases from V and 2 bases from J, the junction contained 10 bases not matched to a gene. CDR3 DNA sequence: TGTGCCAGCAGATTTGCTTCGACAGGGGGAAACACTGAAGCTTTCTTT. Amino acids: CASRFASTGGNTEAFF.

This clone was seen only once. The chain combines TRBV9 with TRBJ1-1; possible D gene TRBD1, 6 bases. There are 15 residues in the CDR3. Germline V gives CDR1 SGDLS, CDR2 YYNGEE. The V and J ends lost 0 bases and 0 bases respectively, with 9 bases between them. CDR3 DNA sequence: TGTGCCAGCAGCGTAGAGGGGGACCTGAACACTGAAGCTTTCTTT. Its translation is CASSVEGDLNTEAFF.

The CDR3 sequence: CATSSGTGGTGELFF. The CDR3 bases are TGTGCCACCAGCTCGGGGACAGGGGGGACCGGGGAGCTGTTTTTT. The chain uses TRBV15 and TRBJ2-2, with 11 nucleotides matching TRBD1. The CDR3 consists of 15 residues. Germline trimming cut 5 bases from V and 5 bases from J; bases unmatched to any gene: 4. Germline CDR1 and CDR2: LNHNV and YYDKDF (reference sequence).

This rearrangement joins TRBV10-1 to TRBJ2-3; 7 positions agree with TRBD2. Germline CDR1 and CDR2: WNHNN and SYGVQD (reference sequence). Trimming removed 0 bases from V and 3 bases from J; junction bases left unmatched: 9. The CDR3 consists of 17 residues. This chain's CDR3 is CASSESGFSGSTDTQYF. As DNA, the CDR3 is TGCGCCAGCAGTGAGTCTGGGTTTAGCGGGTCAACAGATACGCAGTATTTT.

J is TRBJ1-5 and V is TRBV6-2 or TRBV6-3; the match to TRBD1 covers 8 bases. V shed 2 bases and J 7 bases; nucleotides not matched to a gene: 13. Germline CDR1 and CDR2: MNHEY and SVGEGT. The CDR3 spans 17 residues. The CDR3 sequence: CASSYVATGAPGQPQHF. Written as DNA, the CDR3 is TGTGCCAGCAGTTACGTTGCGACAGGGGCCCCGGGGCAGCCCCAGCATTTT.

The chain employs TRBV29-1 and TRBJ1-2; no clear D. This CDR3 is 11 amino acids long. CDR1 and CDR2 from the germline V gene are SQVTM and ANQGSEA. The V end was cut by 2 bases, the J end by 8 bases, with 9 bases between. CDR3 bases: TGCAGCGTTGAATCCGGGAGAGGCTACACCTTC. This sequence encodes CSVESGRGYTF.

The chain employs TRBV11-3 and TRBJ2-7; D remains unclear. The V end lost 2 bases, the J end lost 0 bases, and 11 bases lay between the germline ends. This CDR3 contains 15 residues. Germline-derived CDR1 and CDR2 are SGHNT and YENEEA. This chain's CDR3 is CASSLTFGDSYEQYF. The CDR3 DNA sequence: TGTGCCAGCAGCTTAACCTTCGGAGACTCCTACGAGCAGTACTTC.

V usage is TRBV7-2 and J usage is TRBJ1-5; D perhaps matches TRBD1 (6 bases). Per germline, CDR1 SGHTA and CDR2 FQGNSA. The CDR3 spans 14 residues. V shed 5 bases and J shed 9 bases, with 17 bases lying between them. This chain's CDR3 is CASSPTTGDRPQHF. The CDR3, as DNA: TGTGCCAGCAGCCCAACGACAGGAGACAGGCCCCAGCATTTT.

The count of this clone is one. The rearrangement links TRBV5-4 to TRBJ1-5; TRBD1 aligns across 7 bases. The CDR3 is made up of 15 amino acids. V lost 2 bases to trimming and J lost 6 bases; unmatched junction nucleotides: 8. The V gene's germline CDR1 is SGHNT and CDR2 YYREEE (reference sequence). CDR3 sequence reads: CASSLDQGVAQPQHF. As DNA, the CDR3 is TGTGCCAGCAGCTTAGATCAGGGGGTCGCTCAGCCCCAGCATTTT.

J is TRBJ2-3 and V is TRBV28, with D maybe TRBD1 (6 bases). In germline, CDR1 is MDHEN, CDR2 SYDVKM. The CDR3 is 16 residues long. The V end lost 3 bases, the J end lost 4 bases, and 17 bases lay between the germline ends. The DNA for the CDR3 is TGTGCCAGCAGTTTTAGAGGGGCAGGGGCTTCAGATACGCAGTATTTT. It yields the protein CASSFRGAGASDTQYF.